Described below is a single T cell receptor (beta chain) sequence and its context. This specimen belongs to a study of blood T cell repertoires in COVID-19. Repertoires were generated with immunoSEQ multiplex PCR, while TCRdb's copy carries only in-frame clones and drops some. Of 200,000 to 250,000 clones in the sample, under 90% were seen once. Trimming at V came to 1 base and at J to 1 base, leaving 9 bases not matched to a gene. This CDR3 has 17 residues. The germline V gene has CDR1 SGHKS and CDR2 YYEKEE (reference sequence). The chain is built from TRBV5-5 and TRBJ1-1; the match to TRBD1 covers 8 bases. Sequenced input: PBMCs or T cells enriched from blood (not recorded which). The clonotype originates from a woman aged 55-69 years who had recovered from COVID-19. For the CDR3, the DNA is TGTGCCAGCAGCTTGCGGCAGACAGGGGTCGGGAACACTGAAGCTTTCTTT. Its protein is CASSLRQTGVGNTEAFF.